The sequence of this T cell receptor (beta chain) was determined in a study of cytomegalovirus exposure and HLA in healthy donors (dated by TCRdb to 2015 to 2018). Regarding the study in general: In an earlier analysis of approximately 640 of the donors, around 290 Gb of sequence data and some 120 million unique TCR beta sequences from about 179 million T cells were reported. About 300 gigabases of sequencing data and 78 million or so unique TCR sequences were included in an early release covering roughly 600 HLA-typed donors. Of the 300 to 450 genotyped donors, more than 75% were placed in the genetic ancestry cluster associated with self-reported Caucasian donors. The study was designed to test whether signatures of past pathogen exposure could be identified by cataloging public T cell receptors. The study used immunosequencing to profile the T cell repertoires of 670 or so subjects and linked those repertoires to cytomegalovirus serostatus. Along with the roughly 670-subject first cohort, a separate validation cohort of around 120 different subjects was used. To predict cytomegalovirus infection status, the study brought together high-throughput TCR immunosequencing, statistical association of individual TCRs with disease status, and machine learning. A later analysis re-examined previously published TCR beta repertoires from around 670 donors and added high-resolution HLA genotyping to investigate patterns of TCR occurrence. In the later analysis, no new phenotypic data were used to find candidate immune exposures; instead, reliance was placed on TCR beta sequences and their occurrence across donors. To decide whether each TCR beta V gene segment behaved as functional or pseudogenic, an earlier analysis of nearly 600 of the donors relied on high-throughput TCR beta sequencing. Donor age, sex, ethnicity and CMV serostatus were collected together with the repertoire data. In a later genetic analysis, genome-wide SNP genotypes for about three fifths of the roughly 670 donors were used, and that subset was treated as a discovery cohort. All discovery cohort repertoires had been generated on a single sequencing platform. Class I and class II HLA loci were covered by the typing at four-digit resolution. Typing coverage varied by locus: about 629-640 donors for A, B, C, DRB1 and DQB1; more than 500 for DQA1; more than 600 for DPA1; more than 450 for DPB1. A handful of DR-DQ haplotypes were handled as single units for association and clustering because linkage in the cohort was strong. Among 350 to 400 genotyped donors of the cohort, an average of approximately 240,000 unique TCR beta nucleotide sequences were sequenced per donor, 15% to 20% of them non-productive.

Preparation of the library involved the immunoSEQ multiplex PCR assay. The multiplex PCR relied on a mix of 60 forward primers for TCR Vbeta segments and 13 reverse primers for TCR Jbeta segments. Amplification of the CDR3 region of rearranged TCR beta genes was performed with a multiplex PCR assay on genomic DNA. On the Illumina HiSeq System, the amplified TCR beta libraries were sequenced as 87-base-pair reads. As for how the authors treated the data: A later analysis tallied tens of millions of unique TCR beta chains across the 700 or so repertoires, and some 10 million of those chains were shared by two or more donors. A nearest-neighbor algorithm error-corrected the raw reads and collapsed the reads into unique sequences, merging closely related sequences to remove PCR and sequencing errors. To assign V, D and J gene segments, CDR3 sequences were aligned to IMGT reference sequences. Each retained sequence needed at least a six-nucleotide match to both a V gene segment and a J gene segment. Rearrangements were classified as productive when the CDR3 lacked stop codons and remained in frame with V and J, and all other rearrangements were classified as non-productive. CDR3 was defined according to IMGT convention as the region running from the second conserved V-encoded cysteine to the conserved J-encoded phenylalanine. The earlier analysis of roughly 590 of the donors excluded sequences that lacked an unambiguous match to a single V gene segment. In an earlier analysis of approximately 560 of the donors, a V segment was called functional when productive rearrangements were above 56.7%, and segregating when the standard deviation between donors exceeded 5%. To diagnose cytomegalovirus status from the catalog of TCR beta chain sequences, a statistical classification framework was built. In a later analysis, V and J genes were assigned by comparing TCR nucleotide sequences against IMGT/GENE-DB human TR gene sequences. Using the TCRdist pipeline, a later analysis assigned CDR3 sequences along with most-parsimonious VDJ recombination scenarios. In a later analysis, each TCR beta chain was defined by its CDR3 amino acid sequence together with its V-gene family, and reads lacking a unique V-gene family were excluded. To address suspected cross-contamination and a sequencing artifact, a later analysis removed several hundred highly shared, low-generation-probability nucleotide sequences. In a later analysis, a clonal expansion index for each public chain was calculated from normalized within-repertoire ranks of inferred template counts. In a later analysis, generation probabilities were computed with a VDJ recombination model fitted to out-of-frame rearrangements, and the resulting probabilities were checked against IGoR. A later analysis scored TCR-TCR, TCR-HLA and TCR-CMV co-occurrence with hypergeometric tests, applying a repertoire-size bias correction to TCR pairs. In a later analysis, false discovery rates were estimated by permuting HLA or CMV assignments 20 times. In a later analysis, co-occurring TCRs were grouped with DBSCAN, and TCRdist sequence similarity was added when clustering was performed within HLA-allele-positive subsets. For co-occurrence clustering, repertoires with fewer than 30,000 or more than 120,000 public chains were excluded, along with four to six repertoires with anomalous nucleotide sharing. TCRdb stores this immuneACCESS table with in-frame sequences only. Part of the clones is absent; in the studies checked, under half of the shortfall reflects unresolved V genes, and no reason is known for the rest. V, J and clone size are those of that table, while D and trimming were read from the DNA. The sample table lists about 200,000 clones, 82% of them with a count of one. The ten biggest clones cover 0.08% to 0.1% of the sample.

The research as a whole found: In the study, around 150 TCR beta chains were listed as associated with cytomegalovirus. Cytomegalovirus status was reported to be diagnosed by the classifier with high specificity and sensitivity in both the original and validation cohorts. When HLA alleles, especially DR and DQ, strongly co-occurred, TCR associations were difficult to assign to individual alleles. The authors suggested that the approach could potentially be generalized to other disease states and immunological phenotypes. Only TCR beta chains were sequenced in this cohort, and the absence of alpha or paired-chain data limited detectable features. While some public TCRs were present in many individuals, most TCR sequences turned up only very rarely across donors. A further reported finding was that TCR beta sequences accurately predicted the HLA-A and HLA-B alleles for most subjects in the first cohort. A group of highly shared sequence variants was considered likely to be a technical artifact of the sequencing pipeline. A later analysis found that TCR association rates varied across HLA loci, with DRB1 alleles showing the most associated TCRs and HLA-C alleles the fewest. Presence/absence analyses assumed roughly uniform sequencing depth across donors, an assumption that may not hold. Several of the top co-occurrence clusters appeared to be linked to parvovirus B19, influenza, CMV and Epstein-Barr virus, according to a later analysis. Immune exposure information for the cohort was limited to CMV serostatus. A later genetic analysis reported fewer N-insertions in productive TCRs among donors in an Asian-associated ancestry cluster than the roughly 700-donor mean. Because HLA typing was missing for some donors at each locus, association tests included only the typed subset. An earlier analysis of approximately 530 of the donors showed that most TCR beta V segments appeared in productive rearrangements either about 90% or about 30% of the time, which broadly matched IMGT annotations. In a later analysis, 16,951 TCR beta sequences were associated with specific HLA alleles at a false discovery rate of 0.05. In a later analysis, HLA-associated TCR beta chains were found to be more clonally expanded and to have lower generation probabilities than equally common non-associated chains. Because the 87-base-pair reads could not distinguish some IMGT-functional V segments, including TRBV6-2 and TRBV6-3, those segments were excluded. Linkage disequilibrium might explain the correlated functional status among segregating V segments, but an unknown experimental factor could not be excluded. A few of the identified cytomegalovirus-associated TCR beta chains were confirmed in vitro to be specific for cytomegalovirus antigens. Most CMV-associated TCR beta chains appeared to be HLA-restricted in a later analysis, and the HLA associations seemed to be driven largely by CMV exposure. The earlier analysis of 587 of the donors excluded roughly 17 rarely observed V segments, including chromosome 9 orphons, because counts were too low. An association between a missense DCLRE1C variant and V-gene and J-gene trimming of TCR beta chains was found in a later genetic analysis and replicated in an independent cohort.

Details on this clone: Its antigen is unknown. No much larger clone is present one base from it, and per-base qualities are unavailable. Other nucleotide sequences from this sample produce the same CDR3.

From a lookup of the germline V gene, CDR1 and CDR2 are SGHDT and YYEEEE. Trimmed from V: 3 bases; trimmed from J: 4 bases; junction bases lacking a gene match: 2. Its CDR3 holds 13 amino acids, cysteine through phenylalanine. The kept DNA is CDR3 alone, 39 bases in frame from the first base. The cohort comprised some 680 healthy bone marrow donors. At the time of sampling, all cohort members were nominally healthy, though unrecorded immune exposures were likely present. The donor was CMV seronegative and belonged to the group of 380 or so seronegative cohort members. A peripheral blood sample was collected from each donor, and TCR beta sequencing was performed on peripheral blood mononuclear cells. The Qiagen DNeasy Blood Extraction Kit was used to extract genomic DNA from the blood cell samples.

The specimen sequenced was PBMCs. The clonotype comes from a boy younger than 10 in good health and CMV-seronegative. The rearrangement joined TRBV5-6 to TRBJ1-2, with 8 middle bases fitting TRBD1. The DNA sequence reads TGTGCCAGCAGCTCCGGACAGGGCTATGGCTACACCTTC. Translated, this is CASSSGQGYGYTF.